Listed below are T cell receptor beta chains from one sample, sequenced in a study of vaccination and CD4 T cells after COVID-19. TCRdb reanalysed the PCR reads using MiXCR and keeps one entry per CDR3 protein. The profile shows about 11,000 distinct CDR3 sequences, approximately 50% of them singletons. Antigens for these TCRs are unknown. Sequenced: CD4+ T cells from blood, cultured in vitro. The receptors come from a human donor who had recovered from COVID-19. Each CDR3 is given with its conserved first and last residue. The order of the fields is clone size, J gene, V gene, D gene, CDR3 protein, CDR3 DNA. A D gene is named only where the DNA matches it firmly. Size is omitted from some rows. Given values are once, few, many or a class for expanded clones.

once | TRBJ1-5 | TRBV15 | - | CATRTSFRGRNQPQHF | TGTGCCACCAGAACTTCCTTCCGGGGCCGGAATCAGCCCCAGCATTTT
- | TRBJ1-6 | TRBV12-3/TRBV12-4 | - | CASSLYLGSPLHF | TGTGCCAGCTCGCTATACCTTGGTTCACCCCTCCACTTT
once | TRBJ2-1 | TRBV24-1 | - | CATSDGFVEQFF | TGTGCCACCAGTGACGGGTTTGTTGAGCAGTTCTTC
- | TRBJ2-3 | TRBV10-3 | TRBD2 | CAISQREGPDTQYF | TGTGCCATCAGTCAGCGGGAGGGCCCGGATACGCAGTATTTT
- | TRBJ2-7 | TRBV6-1 | - | CASTRDLGDEQYF | TGTGCCAGCACCCGGGACCTTGGGGACGAGCAGTACTTC
few | TRBJ1-5 | TRBV19 | - | CASTATGINQPQHF | TGTGCCAGTACCGCCACGGGGATTAATCAGCCCCAGCATTTT
- | TRBJ1-3 | TRBV7-9 | TRBD1 | CASSLPLLRGRNGNTIYF | TGTGCCAGCAGCCTCCCCCTCTTAAGGGGGCGAAACGGAAACACCATATATTTT
- | TRBJ2-5 | TRBV19 | TRBD2 | CASMSRGTMETQYF | TGTGCCAGTATGTCTCGAGGGACTATGGAGACCCAGTACTTC
- | TRBJ1-5 | TRBV20-1 | - | CSARDLQGENQPQHF | TGCAGTGCTAGAGATTTACAGGGCGAGAATCAGCCCCAGCATTTT
- | TRBJ2-2 | TRBV28 | TRBD2 | CASSFGRADGELFF | TGTGCCAGCAGTTTCGGGAGGGCCGACGGGGAGCTGTTTTTT
- | TRBJ1-2 | TRBV19 | - | CASSMGDYDYTF | TGTGCCAGTAGTATGGGAGACTATGACTACACCTTC
- | TRBJ2-7 | TRBV30 | - | CAWSAFYEQYF | TGTGCCTGGAGCGCCTTCTACGAGCAGTACTTC
- | TRBJ1-5 | TRBV6-1 | - | CASSEQALYSNQSQHF | TGTGCCAGCAGTGAACAGGCACTCTATAGCAATCAGTCCCAGCATTTT
- | TRBJ2-1 | TRBV4-1 | TRBD2 | CASSQDISTSGNKFF | TGCGCCAGCAGCCAAGATATATCGACTAGCGGGAATAAGTTCTTC
- | TRBJ1-5 | TRBV19 | TRBD1 | CASSMTGGSNQPQHF | TGTGCCAGTAGTATGACAGGGGGCAGCAATCAGCCCCAGCATTTT
- | TRBJ2-5 | TRBV20-1 | TRBD2 | CSARDPRASGRASSETQYF | TGCAGTGCTAGAGACCCGAGGGCTAGCGGGAGGGCCTCATCAGAGACCCAGTACTTC
- | TRBJ1-2 | TRBV20-1 | - | CSARENTGGMSYTF | TGCAGTGCTAGAGAGAATACAGGTGGTATGAGCTACACCTTC
- | TRBJ1-1 | TRBV20-1 | - | CSAFGTGNTEAFF | TGCAGTGCTTTCGGGACGGGGAACACTGAAGCTTTCTTT
few | TRBJ1-1 | TRBV11-3 | - | CASSLDGRGGSTEAFF | TGTGCCAGCAGCTTAGATGGAAGGGGCGGAAGTACTGAAGCTTTCTTT
- | TRBJ2-1 | TRBV6-1 | - | CASTRNSGSSYNEQFF | TGTGCCAGCACCCGGAATAGCGGAAGCTCCTACAATGAGCAGTTCTTC
- | TRBJ2-7 | TRBV9 | - | CASSATGERYEQYF | TGTGCCAGCAGCGCGACAGGAGAGAGATACGAGCAGTACTTC
few | TRBJ1-5 | TRBV30 | - | CAWSAGRGPQHF | TGTGCCTGGAGCGCGGGGCGGGGGCCCCAGCATTTT
few | TRBJ1-6 | TRBV7-2 | - | CASSRQNYNSPLHF | TGTGCCAGCAGCCGACAGAACTATAATTCACCCCTCCACTTT
few | TRBJ2-5 | TRBV20-1 | - | CSAPAGGKETQYF | TGCAGTGCTCCCGCTGGGGGAAAAGAGACCCAGTACTTC
- | TRBJ2-5 | TRBV24-1 | TRBD1 | CATEDRLEETQYF | TGTGCCACTGAGGACAGGCTGGAGGAGACCCAGTACTTC
- | TRBJ1-1 | TRBV20-1 | - | CSAAGGQNTEAFF | TGCAGTGCTGCGGGGGGTCAAAACACTGAAGCTTTCTTT
- | TRBJ2-5 | TRBV20-1 | - | CRGGRGQETQYF | TGCAGGGGTGGGAGGGGGCAGGAGACCCAGTACTTC
- | TRBJ1-5 | TRBV12-3/TRBV12-4 | - | CASSLDSNQPQHF | TGTGCCAGCAGTTTAGATAGCAATCAGCCCCAGCATTTT
- | TRBJ2-6 | TRBV6-5 | - | CASSYSVDGTARLDSGANVLTF | TGTGCCAGCAGTTACTCAGTTGATGGAACGGCACGGTTGGACTCTGGGGCCAACGTCCTGACTTTC
- | TRBJ2-1 | TRBV7-2 | TRBD2 | CASSLVLAGVGEQFF | TGTGCCAGCAGCTTAGTCCTAGCGGGAGTGGGTGAGCAGTTCTTC
few | TRBJ1-1 | TRBV20-1 | - | CSARGAMNTEAFF | TGCAGTGCTAGGGGAGCTATGAACACTGAAGCTTTCTTT
- | TRBJ1-2 | TRBV19 | - | CASSAQTVTGYTF | TGTGCCAGTAGTGCACAGACAGTCACTGGCTACACCTTC
- | TRBJ2-3 | TRBV11-3 | TRBD2 | CASSLGTSKRDTQYF | TGTGCCAGCAGCTTAGGGACTAGCAAGCGAGATACGCAGTATTTT
few | TRBJ1-5 | TRBV12-3/TRBV12-4 | - | CASSFGPGGNQPQHF | TGTGCCAGCAGTTTTGGGCCAGGGGGCAATCAGCCCCAGCATTTT
few | TRBJ2-5 | TRBV27 | - | CASSFSRGGQETQYF | TGTGCCAGCAGTTTTAGCAGGGGGGGACAAGAGACCCAGTACTTC
once | TRBJ2-2 | TRBV20-1 | TRBD2 | CSASESGRSTGELFF | TGCAGTGCTAGTGAGAGCGGGAGGTCCACCGGGGAGCTGTTTTTT
- | TRBJ2-7 | TRBV7-2 | - | CASSLVSTPEQYF | TGTGCCAGCAGCTTGGTGTCCACCCCCGAGCAGTACTTC
few | TRBJ2-7 | TRBV5-4 | - | CASSLAAGPRQYF | TGTGCCAGCAGCTTGGCCGCAGGGCCGAGGCAGTACTTC
- | TRBJ1-6 | TRBV6-1 | TRBD1 | CASRHGTGASPLHF | TGTGCCAGCAGACACGGGACAGGCGCATCACCCCTCCACTTT
- | TRBJ2-7 | TRBV6-1 | TRBD2 | CASSEWTSGVTYEQYF | TGTGCCAGCAGTGAGTGGACTAGCGGGGTTACCTACGAGCAGTACTTC
- | TRBJ1-2 | TRBV20-1 | - | CSEPGDYGYTF | TGCAGTGAGCCGGGGGACTATGGCTACACCTTC
few | TRBJ1-1 | TRBV11-2 | - | CASSRDLNTEAFF | TGTGCCAGCAGCCGGGACCTGAACACTGAAGCTTTCTTT
- | TRBJ1-2 | TRBV4-1 | - | CASSQPPPQGGYGYTF | TGCGCCAGCAGCCAACCCCCTCCCCAGGGCGGCTATGGCTACACCTTC
- | TRBJ2-2 | TRBV7-9 | - | CASTDGSNTGEQFF | TGTGCCAGCACGGACGGCTCGAACACCGGGGAGCAGTTTTTT
- | TRBJ2-7 | TRBV25-1 | - | CASSEFSRGSLYEQYF | TGTGCCAGCAGTGAATTTTCCCGCGGCAGTCTATACGAGCAGTACTTC
few | TRBJ2-2 | TRBV6-4 | - | CASSGTPGTGELFF | TGTGCCAGCAGTGGAACCCCAGGGACCGGGGAGCTGTTTTTT
- | TRBJ2-3 | TRBV12-3/TRBV12-4 | - | CASSPTGWTTDTQYF | TGTGCCAGCAGCCCTACGGGGTGGACCACAGATACGCAGTATTTT
- | TRBJ1-1 | TRBV20-1 | - | CSARGPIDEGAFF | TGCAGTGCTAGGGGGCCCATTGACGAGGGAGCTTTCTTT
- | TRBJ2-5 | TRBV24-1 | TRBD2 | CATSDLGLAGETQYF | TGTGCCACCAGTGATTTGGGACTAGCGGGAGAGACCCAGTACTTC
- | TRBJ2-7 | TRBV6-1 | - | CASSRPTRSAYEQYF | TGTGCCAGCAGCCGACCGACTAGATCGGCCTACGAGCAGTACTTC
- | TRBJ1-1 | TRBV6-5 | TRBD1 | CASSYSEGATEAFF | TGTGCCAGCAGTTACTCGGAGGGGGCGACTGAAGCTTTCTTT
- | TRBJ1-5 | TRBV18 | - | CASSQIASVVPQHF | TGTGCCAGCTCACAAATTGCGAGCGTCGTGCCCCAGCATTTT
- | TRBJ2-3 | TRBV20-1 | TRBD2 | CSASLGGGATDTQYF | TGCAGTGCTAGCTTGGGGGGAGGGGCAACAGATACGCAGTATTTT
few | TRBJ1-5 | TRBV12-3/TRBV12-4 | - | CASTLMSGGRWQPQHF | TGTGCCAGCACCCTAATGAGTGGAGGGAGGTGGCAGCCCCAGCATTTT
few | TRBJ2-1 | TRBV7-9 | - | CASSLATSYNEQFF | TGTGCCAGCAGCTTAGCAACCTCATACAATGAGCAGTTCTTC
- | TRBJ2-5 | TRBV11-2 | - | CASSLDRLQETQYF | TGTGCCAGCAGCTTAGATCGGCTCCAAGAGACCCAGTACTTC
- | TRBJ1-1 | TRBV6-2/TRBV6-3 | - | CASSYFSNTEAFF | TGTGCCAGCAGTTACTTCTCGAACACTGAAGCTTTCTTT
- | TRBJ2-7 | TRBV18 | TRBD1 | CASSPPWTGNEQYF | TGTGCCAGCTCACCACCGTGGACAGGGAACGAGCAGTACTTC
- | TRBJ1-1 | TRBV20-1 | - | CSARNRFNTEAFF | TGCAGTGCTAGAAACAGGTTTAACACTGAAGCTTTCTTT